This T cell receptor beta chain emerged from a study of blood T cells in healthy people across ages. General study points: Naive and antigen-experienced cells could not be conclusively compared, given unsorted PBMCs.

Those donating, healthy Caucasian individuals from Russia, were aged about 6 to 95. The length of the CDR3 is 15 residues. V shed 3 bases, J shed 3 bases, and the junction held 6 bases outside the gene matches. PCR was performed a second time for about 7 to 12 cycles using a sample-barcoded 5' primer and a J-beta primer mix. TCRdb reprocessed the 5' RACE reads via MiXCR and lists one record per CDR3 protein. This table has 1.5 million or so distinct CDR3 sequences, roughly 43% appearing once. This clonotype was counted a few times. Its cognate antigen is unknown. Source material: blood. The sequence was obtained from a young woman in good health. J is TRBJ2-3 and V is TRBV12-3 or TRBV12-4; TRBD1 agrees at 7 bases. The CDR3 nucleotides are TGTGCCAGCAGTTTCACGGCAGGGGGAACAGATACGCAGTATTTT. Its protein product is CASSFTAGGTDTQYF.